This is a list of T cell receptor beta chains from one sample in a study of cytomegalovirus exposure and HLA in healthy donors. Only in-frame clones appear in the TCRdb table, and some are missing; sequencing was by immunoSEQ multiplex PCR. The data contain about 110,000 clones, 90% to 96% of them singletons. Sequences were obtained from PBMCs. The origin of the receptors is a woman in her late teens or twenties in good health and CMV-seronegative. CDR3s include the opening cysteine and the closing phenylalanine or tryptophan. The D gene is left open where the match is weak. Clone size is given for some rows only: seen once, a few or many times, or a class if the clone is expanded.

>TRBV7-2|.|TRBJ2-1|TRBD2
CASSRTSGGPQFF
TGTGCCAGCAGCCGGACTAGCGGGGGACCCCAATTCTTC
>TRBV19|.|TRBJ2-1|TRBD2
CASGGLAGAPNEQFF
TGTGCCAGTGGCGGACTAGCGGGGGCCCCCAATGAGCAGTTCTTC
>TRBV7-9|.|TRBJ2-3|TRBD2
CASSRLAGLTDTQYF
TGTGCCAGCAGCAGACTAGCGGGGCTCACAGATACGCAGTATTTT
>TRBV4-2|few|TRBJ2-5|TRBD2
CASSQSPSGGSETQYF
TGTGCCAGCAGCCAAAGCCCTAGCGGGGGATCGGAGACCCAGTACTTC
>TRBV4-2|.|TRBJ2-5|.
CASSHSLVRQETQYF
TGTGCCAGCAGCCATTCACTAGTGCGCCAAGAGACCCAGTACTTC
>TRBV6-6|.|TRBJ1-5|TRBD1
CASSTWDRLNQPQHF
TGTGCCAGCAGCACCTGGGACAGGTTAAATCAGCCCCAGCATTTT
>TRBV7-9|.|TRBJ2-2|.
CASSSSDYSSNTGELFF
TGTGCCAGCAGCTCGTCCGACTATTCCTCGAACACCGGGGAGCTGTTTTTT
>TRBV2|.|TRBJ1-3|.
CASRRDSGNTIYF
TGTGCCAGCCGCCGGGACTCTGGAAACACCATATATTTT
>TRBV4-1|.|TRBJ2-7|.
CASSQQQGYEQYF
TGCGCCAGCAGCCAACAACAGGGTTACGAGCAGTACTTC
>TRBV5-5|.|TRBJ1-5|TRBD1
CASSLSPGSGTGAVKPQHF
TGTGCCAGCAGCTTGAGTCCAGGCTCGGGGACAGGCGCCGTCAAGCCCCAGCATTTT
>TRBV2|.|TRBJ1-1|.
CASSLTWTEAFF
TGTGCCAGCAGCCTAACGTGGACTGAAGCTTTCTTT
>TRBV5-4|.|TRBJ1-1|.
CASSRTDRTEAFF
TGTGCCAGCAGCCGAACAGACAGGACTGAAGCTTTCTTT
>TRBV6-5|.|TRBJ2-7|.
CASSFGRYGNYGEQYF
TGTGCCAGCAGTTTCGGAAGGTACGGAAACTATGGCGAGCAGTACTTC
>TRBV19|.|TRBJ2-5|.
CASSIARGEETQYF
TGTGCCAGTAGTATCGCCCGGGGTGAGGAGACCCAGTACTTC
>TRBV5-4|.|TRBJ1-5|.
CASSFGGREGQPQHF
TGTGCCAGCAGCTTCGGGGGGCGCGAGGGTCAGCCCCAGCATTTT
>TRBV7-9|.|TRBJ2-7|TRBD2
CASTPSLAGGPGYEQYF
TGTGCCAGCACCCCAAGTCTAGCGGGGGGGCCTGGCTACGAGCAGTACTTC
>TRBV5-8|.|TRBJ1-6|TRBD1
CASSEEIRGSYSPLHF
TGTGCCAGCAGCGAAGAGATCAGGGGGAGTTATTCACCCCTCCACTTT
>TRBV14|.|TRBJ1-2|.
CASSQAGFGYTF
TGTGCCAGCAGCCAAGCAGGGTTTGGCTACACCTTC
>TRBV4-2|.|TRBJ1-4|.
CASSPSASDEKLFF
TGTGCCAGCAGCCCCTCTGCCAGTGATGAAAAACTGTTTTTT
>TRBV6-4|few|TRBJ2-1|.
CASSNTGHLNEQFF
TGTGCCAGCAGTAACACGGGACACCTCAATGAGCAGTTCTTC
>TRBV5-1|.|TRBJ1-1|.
CASSLRGNTEAFF
TGCGCCAGCAGCTTGCGGGGTAACACTGAAGCTTTCTTT
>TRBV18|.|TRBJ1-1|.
CASSPGWAGEAFF
TGTGCCAGCTCACCAGGATGGGCGGGTGAAGCTTTCTTT
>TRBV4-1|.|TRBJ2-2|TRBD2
CASSQDRSAGGSNTGELFF
TGCGCCAGCAGCCAAGATAGGTCAGCGGGGGGGTCGAACACCGGGGAGCTGTTTTTT
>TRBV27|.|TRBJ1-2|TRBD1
CASSLEGAYYGYTF
TGTGCCAGCAGTTTGGAGGGGGCTTACTATGGCTACACCTTC
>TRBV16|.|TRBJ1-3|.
CASSQYPGNGNTIYF
TGTGCCAGCAGCCAATACCCGGGGAATGGAAACACCATATATTTT
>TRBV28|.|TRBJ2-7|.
CASSPRQSYEQYF
TGTGCCAGCAGTCCCAGACAGTCTTACGAGCAGTACTTC
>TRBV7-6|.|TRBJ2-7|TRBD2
CASSLGLSGGAPEQYF
TGTGCCAGCAGCTTAGGCCTTAGCGGGGGGGCTCCCGAGCAGTACTTC
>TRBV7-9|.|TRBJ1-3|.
CASSLGPSGSGNTIYF
TGTGCCAGCAGCTTAGGTCCCTCAGGGTCTGGAAACACCATATATTTT
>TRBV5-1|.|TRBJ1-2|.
CASSGVPWQGEESYTF
TGCGCCAGCAGCGGCGTGCCCTGGCAGGGTGAGGAAAGCTACACCTTC
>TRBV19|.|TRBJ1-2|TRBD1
CASSIAPGTGNGYTF
TGTGCCAGTAGTATAGCCCCGGGGACAGGGAACGGCTACACCTTC
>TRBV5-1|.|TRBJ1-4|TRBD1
CASSPLGTGEKLFF
TGCGCCAGCAGCCCTCTTGGGACAGGTGAAAAACTGTTTTTT
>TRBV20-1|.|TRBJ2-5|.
CSARRETQYF
TGCAGTGCGAGACGAGAGACCCAGTACTTC
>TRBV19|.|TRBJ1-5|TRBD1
CASSIAGQGPIRNQPQHF
TGTGCCAGTAGTATCGCGGGACAGGGGCCCATTCGGAATCAGCCCCAGCATTTT
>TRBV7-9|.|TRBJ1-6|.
CASTYSGAGYAPLHF
TGTGCCAGCACCTACAGCGGGGCAGGGTATGCACCCCTCCACTTT
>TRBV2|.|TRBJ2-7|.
CASSGTLGVLYEQYF
TGTGCCAGCAGCGGCACTTTAGGAGTTCTCTACGAGCAGTACTTC
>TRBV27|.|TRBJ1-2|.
CASSFYVMNYGYTF
TGTGCCAGCAGTTTCTACGTTATGAACTATGGCTACACCTTC
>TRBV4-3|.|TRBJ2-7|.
CASSQDEGGGSILYEQYF
TGCGCCAGCAGCCAAGATGAGGGAGGCGGAAGTATTCTCTACGAGCAGTACTTC
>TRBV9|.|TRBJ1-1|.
CASSVAGGVQPFF
TGTGCCAGCAGCGTAGCGGGAGGGGTCCAACCTTTCTTT